The next 17 T cell receptor beta chains were all read from a single sample in a study of shared clonotypes between healthy human individuals. The naive CD8 subset, CD45RO-negative cells positively selected for CCR7, excluded terminally differentiated effector memory CD45RA+ cells. The repertoire was sequenced with immunoSEQ multiplex PCR; TCRdb's copy has only in-frame clones and lacks some. This sample carries 2 million to 2.5 million clones, 93% of them seen once, and the ten largest clones take under 2%. Sequenced: naive CD8+ T cells from PBMCs. The receptor source for this set is a man between 18 and 29 years old in good health. Some clones in this sample may be carry-over from other donors' samples.

With respect to this clone: This sample also contains other DNA sequences that code for the same CDR3. The rearrangement uses TRBV27 and TRBJ2-1; no clear D. Trimming shortened V by 7 bases and J by 0 bases, and 1 base separated the two germline ends. CDR3 size: 11 residues. Germline CDR1 reads MNHEY; CDR2 reads SMNVEV (reference sequence). CDR3 nucleotides: TGTGCCAGCACCTCCTACAATGAGCAGTTCTTC. This gives the protein CASTSYNEQFF.

The V and J genes are TRBV5-6 and TRBJ2-7; D possibly uses TRBD1 or TRBD2 (6 bases each). The CDR3 covers 17 residues. Trimming removed 1 base from V and 0 bases from J, with 17 bases in between. CDR1 and CDR2 (germline): SGHDT, YYEEEE. The CDR3 nucleotides are TGTGCCAGCAGCTTGTGGGGGCTAGCGAAGATCTCCTACGAGCAGTACTTC. Translated, it gives CASSLWGLAKISYEQYF.

The V call is TRBV7-6, the J call TRBJ2-1; 10 bases agree with TRBD2. The germline gives CDR1 SGHVS, CDR2 FNYEAQ. The ends lost 6 bases at V and 8 bases at J; junction bases unmatched: 13. The CDR3 spans 16 residues. The CDR3 sequence: CASSHEAGGLGYEQFF. DNA for the CDR3: TGTGCCAGCAGTCATGAAGCGGGAGGGTTAGGATATGAGCAGTTCTTC. Filled out from reference TRBV7-6 and TRBJ2-1, the complete variable domain reads GAGVSQSPRYKVTKRGQDVALRCDPISGHVSLYWYRQALGQGPEFLTYFNYEAQQDKSGLPNDRFSAERPEGSISTLTIQRTEQRDSAMYRCASSHEAGGLGYEQFFGPGTRLTVL.

Turning to this clone: The same CDR3 also results from other DNA sequences found in this sample. V usage is TRBV29-1 and J usage is TRBJ1-1; 11 nucleotides match TRBD1. This CDR3 contains 15 residues. The V segment lost 4 bases and the J segment 2 bases; nucleotides outside the gene matches: 6. Per the germline V gene, CDR1 is SQVTM and CDR2 is ANQGSEA. CDR3 nucleotides: TGCAGCGTTGGGGGACAGGGGGGAAGAAACACTGAAGCTTTCTTT. Its translation: CSVGGQGGRNTEAFF.

The genes are TRBV5-3 and TRBJ1-5; D gene ambiguous. TRBV5-3 is an ORF; its function is uncertain. This CDR3 is built from 17 residues. Trimming shortened V by 3 bases and J by 3 bases, and 19 bases separated the two germline ends. CDR3 sequence reads: CARSSRPVGGANQPQHF. CDR3 nucleotide sequence: TGTGCCAGAAGCTCGAGGCCAGTCGGCGGAGCCAATCAGCCCCAGCATTTT.

V is TRBV28 and J is TRBJ2-7; 8 bases fit TRBD1. The CDR3 covers 12 residues. Germline CDR1 and CDR2: MDHEN and SYDVKM. The V segment lost 8 bases and the J segment 10 bases; nucleotides outside the gene matches: 10. Here the CDR3 DNA reads TGTGCCAGCGGGGACAGGACTTCGGAACAGTACTTC. As protein: CASGDRTSEQYF.

This clone came up a few times. Other DNA sequences in this sample translate to the same CDR3. The rearrangement joins TRBV4-1 to TRBJ2-3; D is ambiguous. CDR1 and CDR2 (germline): MGHRA, YSYEKL. V lost 1 base and J 2 bases, leaving 7 bases between the germline ends. This CDR3 has 14 residues. The CDR3 is CASSQVTSTDTQYF. The CDR3 bases are TGCGCCAGCAGCCAAGTTACCTCCACAGATACGCAGTATTTT.

The rearrangement joins TRBV10-3 to TRBJ2-5; the match to TRBD2 covers 12 bases. This CDR3 is 16 amino acids long. V lost 10 bases and J lost 2; bases outside the gene matches: 11. Per the germline V gene, CDR1 is ENHRY and CDR2 is SYGVKD. CDR3 protein: CATRTSGAPPQETQYF. CDR3 coding DNA: TGTGCCACCCGGACTAGCGGGGCCCCCCCACAAGAGACCCAGTACTTC.

V is TRBV10-3 and J is TRBJ1-1; TRBD1 might be the D (5 bases). This CDR3 comprises 12 residues. From germline, CDR1 is ENHRY and CDR2 SYGVKD. V shed 8 bases and J shed 4 bases, with 11 bases lying between them. The CDR3 nucleotides are TGTGCCATCCAGACAGTTAGCACTGAAGCTTTCTTT. Protein sequence: CAIQTVSTEAFF.

The chain is built from TRBV5-1 and TRBJ2-7; 8 nucleotides agree with TRBD2. V gave up 0 bases and J gave up 3 bases; unmatched junction bases: 5. CDR1 and CDR2 from the germline V gene are SGHRS and YFSETQ. The CDR3 totals 15 residues. The CDR3 here is CASSLDAGGLYEQYF. DNA for the CDR3: TGCGCCAGCAGCTTGGATGCGGGAGGTCTCTACGAGCAGTACTTC.

This clone has just one count. The V and J genes are TRBV2 and TRBJ2-5; D gene uncertain. Trimming pared 6 bases from V and 0 bases from J, leaving 17 bases between. Germline CDR1 is SNHLY and CDR2 is FYNNEI. This CDR3 region has 16 residues. DNA for the CDR3: TGTGCCAGCAGCCTGCCTGGATGGGGTAACCAAGAGACCCAGTACTTC. Translation: CASSLPGWGNQETQYF.

The V call is TRBV5-1, the J call TRBJ2-1, with unresolved D. Trimming cost V 5 bases and J 6 bases, with 18 bases left between them. CDR3 length equals 15 residues. The V gene's germline CDR1 is SGHRS and CDR2 YFSETQ. CDR3 sequence: CASRNSDPRGNEQFF. The CDR3 DNA reads as TGCGCCAGCAGAAATTCGGACCCGAGAGGCAATGAGCAGTTCTTC.

In the case of this clone: At one end the junction does not follow the germline gene, possibly because of a read error. The V and J genes are TRBV28 and TRBJ1-1; D is uncertain. The CDR3 sequence is 12 residues long. Germline V gene sequence: CDR1 MDHEN, CDR2 SYDVKM. The CDR3 DNA sequence: TGTGCCAGCAATTTACTAGACACTGAAGCTTTCTTT. Protein product: CASNLLDTEAFF.

A word on this clone: The same CDR3 can be traced to other DNA sequences in this sample. This chain links TRBV6-5 with TRBJ1-1; possible D gene TRBD1, 5 bases. The CDR3 totals 13 residues. Trimming shortened V by 2 bases and J by 5 bases, and 9 bases separated the two germline ends. Germline V gene data show CDR1 as MNHEY and CDR2 as SVGAGI. This chain's CDR3 is CASSYNGGTEAFF. The CDR3 bases are TGTGCCAGCAGTTACAACGGGGGGACTGAAGCTTTCTTT.

CDR3 loop: CASSPPLPGWSTDTQYF. In DNA form, the CDR3 reads TGTGCCAGCAGTCCCCCTCTACCCGGGTGGAGCACAGATACGCAGTATTTT. The genes are TRBV27 and TRBJ2-3; D not certain. The germline V gene has CDR1 MNHEY and CDR2 SMNVEV (reference sequence). Trimming left V 5 bases short and J 0 bases short, with 18 bases between. The CDR3 runs 17 residues.

The chain links TRBV4-1 to TRBJ1-5; D might be TRBD1 (5 bases). The ends were cut back, 3 bases at V and 1 base at J, with 16 bases in the middle. The CDR3 consists of 17 residues. Germline loops: CDR1 MGHRA, CDR2 YSYEKL. The CDR3 coding sequence is TGCGCCAGCAGCCACGTTCCAGGGAAAAAGAGCAATCAGCCCCAGCATTTT. Translating gives CASSHVPGKKSNQPQHF.

To note about this clone: In the same sample, other DNA sequences code for this CDR3. The chain employs TRBV27 and TRBJ2-7; TRBD2 matches 10 bases. The V and J ends lost 5 bases and 3 bases, in that order; junction bases with no gene match: 7. CDR3 size: 15 residues. The germline V gene encodes CDR1 MNHEY and CDR2 SMNVEV (reference sequence). CDR3 sequence reads: CASSPRTSGLYEQYF. As DNA, the CDR3 is TGTGCCAGCAGTCCTCGGACTAGCGGACTCTACGAGCAGTACTTC.